The 21 T cell receptor beta chains below come from one sample, sequenced in a study of cytomegalovirus exposure and HLA in healthy donors. Clones were read by immunoSEQ multiplex PCR, and TCRdb kept only the in-frame ones, dropping some. The sample carries roughly 240,000 clones, approximately 90% recorded once. Sequencing was done on a sample of PBMCs. These receptors originate from a man aged 18 to 35 in good health and CMV-seronegative.

CDR3 sequence reads: CASSKTDNEQYF. The CDR3, as DNA: TGTGCCAGCTCTAAGACAGATAACGAGCAGTACTTC. The genes are TRBV7-8 and TRBJ2-7; D may be TRBD1 (5 bases). Germline CDR1 reads SGHVS; CDR2 reads FQNEAQ. This CDR3 has 12 residues. Deletions cut 8 bases from V and 5 bases from J, with 13 bases between.

The chain has TRBV2 and TRBJ1-2; D possibly corresponds to TRBD1 (6 bases). V was trimmed by 3 bases and J by 6 bases, leaving 14 bases between them. This CDR3 is built from 14 residues. Germline CDR1 and CDR2: SNHLY and FYNNEI. This chain's CDR3 is CASSDRGPKNGYTF. The DNA of the CDR3 is TGTGCCAGCAGTGACAGGGGACCAAAAAATGGCTACACCTTC.

The V gene is TRBV10-2, the J gene TRBJ1-5, with D possibly matching TRBD1 (6 bases). The CDR3 sequence is 15 residues long. The germline V gene encodes CDR1 WSHSY and CDR2 SAAADI. Trimming cost V 5 bases and J 1 base, with 12 bases left between them. CDR3 sequence (DNA): TGCGCCAGCAGTACCGAGGGGGGGAGCAATCAGCCCCAGCATTTT. This codes for CASSTEGGSNQPQHF.

This chain connects TRBV21-1 to TRBJ2-3; no DNA check was done on the table's D call, TRBD2. TRBV21-1 is reported as a pseudogene. CDR3 length: 18 residues. The CDR3 here is CASNHPPREGTSTDTQYF. The DNA for the CDR3 is TGTGCCAGCAACCATCCTCCCCGGGAGGGTACGAGCACAGATACGCAGTATTTT.

This chain joins TRBV7-9 and TRBJ2-3; D possibly corresponds to TRBD1 (5 bases). Germline V gene sequence: CDR1 SEHNR, CDR2 FQNEAQ (reference sequence). The germline V and J ends were trimmed by 0 bases and 2 bases, with 9 bases remaining between them. CDR3 length: 15 residues. In nucleotides, the CDR3 is TGTGCCAGCAGCTTAGCATCAGGGCTCACAGATACGCAGTATTTT. It specifies CASSLASGLTDTQYF.

The rearrangement uses TRBV5-1 and TRBJ2-2, with TRBD1 matching over 8 bases. CDR1 SGHRS and CDR2 YFSETQ come from the germline V gene. V shed 1 base and J 7 bases; nucleotides not matched to a gene: 6. The CDR3 is made up of 15 amino acids. As DNA, the CDR3 is TGCGCCAGCAGCTTGCGGACAGGGCAAGGCGGGGAGCTGTTTTTT. It encodes CASSLRTGQGGELFF.

This chain links TRBV9 with TRBJ2-7; D may be TRBD1 (6 bases). The CDR3 is 14 residues long. Per the germline V gene, CDR1 is SGDLS and CDR2 is YYNGEE. Trimming removed 3 bases from V and 2 bases from J, with 12 bases in between. CDR3 DNA: TGTGCCAGCAGCGGACCGACAGGAGCCTACGAGCAGTACTTC. Protein sequence: CASSGPTGAYEQYF.

V is TRBV5-1 and J is TRBJ2-1; D is ambiguous. This CDR3 region has 13 residues. Per the germline V gene, CDR1 is SGHRS and CDR2 is YFSETQ. Trimming pared 0 bases from V and 7 bases from J, leaving 8 bases between. CDR3 sequence (DNA): TGCGCCAGCAGCTTGGCCGTCCGGAATGAGCAGTTCTTC. Protein sequence: CASSLAVRNEQFF.

The chain carries TRBV5-1 and TRBJ2-5, with 9 bases aligning to TRBD1. Germline V gene lookup returns CDR1 SGHRS and CDR2 YFSETQ. The CDR3 spans 15 residues. Germline trimming cut 4 bases from V and 5 bases from J; bases unmatched to any gene: 9. CDR3 sequence: CASSELTGGWETQYF. The CDR3 bases are TGCGCCAGCAGCGAACTTACAGGGGGCTGGGAGACCCAGTACTTC. Supplemented by reference TRBV5-1 and TRBJ2-5, the full variable domain reads KAGVTQTPRYLIKTRGQQVTLSCSPISGHRSVSWYQQTPGQGLQFLFEYFSETQRNKGNFPGRFSGRQFSNSRSEMNVSTLELGDSALYLCASSELTGGWETQYFGPGTRLLVL.

V and J are TRBV29-1 and TRBJ2-7; tentative D call: TRBD2 (5 bases). The CDR3 runs to 14 residues. Germline V gene data show CDR1 as SQVTM and CDR2 as ANQGSEA. Trimming removed 3 bases from V and 5 bases from J, with 17 bases in between. CDR3 protein: CSVELGLSGHEQYF. DNA of the CDR3: TGCAGCGTTGAGTTAGGACTCAGTGGCCACGAGCAGTACTTC.

The gene calls are TRBV15 and TRBJ2-1; 11 bases match TRBD2. The CDR3 sequence is 17 residues long. V lost 0 bases and J lost 7; bases outside the gene matches: 8. Per germline, CDR1 LNHNV and CDR2 YYDKDF (reference sequence). CDR3 sequence: CATSREIAGGHENEQFF. CDR3 DNA sequence: TGTGCCACCAGCAGAGAAATAGCGGGAGGGCACGAGAATGAGCAGTTCTTC.

In DNA, the CDR3 is TGCAGCGCTTTGACAGACTACGAGCAGTACTTC. Residues: CSALTDYEQYF. The V call is TRBV29-1, the J call TRBJ2-7, with a possible D match to TRBD1 (5 bases). The CDR3 is made up of 11 amino acids. The germline V gene has CDR1 SQVTM and CDR2 ANQGSEA. The germline V and J ends were trimmed by 7 bases and 3 bases, with 10 bases remaining between them.

The chain employs TRBV11-2 and TRBJ1-2; D ambiguous. CDR3 length: 13 residues. The germline V gene has CDR1 SGHAT and CDR2 FQNNGV. Trimming removed 6 bases at V and 4 bases at J, with 12 bases between. The CDR3 here is CASRDRAGYGYTF. CDR3 DNA sequence: TGTGCCAGCAGAGATAGGGCGGGCTATGGCTACACCTTC.

This chain connects TRBV10-1 to TRBJ1-2; D is possibly TRBD1 (5 bases). CDR1 and CDR2 from the germline V gene are WNHNN and SYGVQD (reference sequence). The CDR3 length is 13 residues. With 7 bases removed from V and 0 bases from J, the gap between germline ends came to 9 bases. The CDR3 region is CASTKTANYGYTF. The CDR3 DNA follows: TGCGCCAGCACTAAGACAGCTAACTATGGCTACACCTTC.

The CDR3 loop reads CASSRGLANGATPDTQYF. The DNA for the CDR3 is TGCGCCAGCAGCCGGGGACTAGCAAACGGGGCGACCCCAGATACGCAGTATTTT. The gene calls are TRBV5-1 and TRBJ2-3; TRBD2 matches 9 bases. The CDR3 has 18 amino acids. V lost 4 bases and J lost 4; bases outside the gene matches: 16. Germline lookup yields CDR1 SGHRS and CDR2 YFSETQ.

The chain carries TRBV10-1 and TRBJ2-1, with no clear D. The CDR3 extends over 11 amino acids. With 6 bases removed from V and 8 bases from J, the gap between germline ends came to 8 bases. Germline V gene data show CDR1 as WNHNN and CDR2 as SYGVQD (reference sequence). In DNA, the CDR3 is TGCGCCAGCAGAATAGCCGATGAGCAGTTCTTC. Amino acid sequence: CASRIADEQFF.

The genes are TRBV28 and TRBJ1-4, with 7 bases identical to TRBD1. After removal of 3 bases from V and 7 bases from J, the junction contained 8 bases not matched to a gene. The CDR3 consists of 15 residues. Germline V lookup: CDR1 MDHEN, CDR2 SYDVKM. The CDR3 here is CASSFTGVQGEKLFF. The CDR3, as DNA: TGTGCCAGCAGTTTTACAGGGGTGCAGGGTGAAAAACTGTTTTTT. Looking up the rest from reference TRBV28 and TRBJ1-4 gives the full variable domain: DVKVTQSSRYLVKRTGEKVFLECVQDMDHENMFWYRQDPGLGLRLIYFSYDVKMKEKGDIPEGYSVSREKKERFSLILESASTNQTSMYLCASSFTGVQGEKLFFGSGTQLSVL.

The chain carries TRBV7-2 and TRBJ1-5; no firm D call. The germline CDR1 and CDR2 sequences are SGHTA and FQGNSA. The CDR3 length is 13 residues. The V end lost 5 bases, the J end lost 7 bases, and 12 bases lay between the germline ends. CDR3 protein: CASSAVFGQPQHF. The CDR3 DNA follows: TGTGCCAGCAGCGCAGTGTTCGGGCAGCCCCAGCATTTT.

The CDR3 nucleotides are TGTGCCAGCAGCTTAGGACAGGGGGCAAACTCACCCCTCCACTTT. Translating it yields CASSLGQGANSPLHF. The chain recombines TRBV7-9 with TRBJ1-6, with 10 bases lining up with TRBD1. The CDR3 consists of 15 residues. Per germline, CDR1 SEHNR and CDR2 FQNEAQ (reference sequence). Trimming removed 1 base from V and 10 bases from J; junction bases left unmatched: 4.

The CDR3 loop reads CASSYTSQGADTEAFF. CDR3 bases: TGTGCCAGCAGTTACACGTCACAGGGCGCGGACACTGAAGCTTTCTTT. The chain couples TRBV6-5 to TRBJ1-1, with a weak D call TRBD1 (6 bases). The CDR3 runs to 16 residues. The V end lost 2 bases, the J end lost 3 bases, and 16 bases lay between the germline ends. Germline V gene sequence: CDR1 MNHEY, CDR2 SVGAGI.

The genes are TRBV7-9 and TRBJ2-7; 7 bases line up with TRBD2. CDR1 SEHNR and CDR2 FQNEAQ come from the germline V gene (reference sequence). CDR3 length equals 13 residues. Trimming removed 4 bases from V and 6 bases from J; junction bases left unmatched: 6. In nucleotides, the CDR3 is TGTGCCAGCAGCTCCCCCGGCGGGGGCGAGCAGTACTTC. Translated, it gives CASSSPGGGEQYF.